The clone carrying this T cell receptor beta chain has a handful of counts. Its antigen is still unknown. Unexposed donor CD4+ T cells date from 2011-2018, before the COVID-19 pandemic. Isolation of CD4+ T cells took place after less than 11 days in culture. The data originate from a study of CD4 T cells in relation to SARS-CoV-2 and coronaviruses. As for the study in general: The restricting HLA molecule for shared crossreactive spike epitopes was mapped.

The CDR3 length is 15 residues. The V end was cut by 1 base, the J end by 4 bases, with 10 bases between. Germline V CDR1 and CDR2: LGHNT, FRNRAP. The table came from immunoSEQ multiplex PCR; TCRdb's copy has only in-frame clones and leaves some out. The table records about 28,000 clones, about 70% of them present only once. The V gene is TRBV12-5, the J gene TRBJ2-2; a weak D match, TRBD1 (6 bases). The clonotype comes from a human donor in good health. Material for sequencing was CD4+ T cells from PBMCs, cultured in vitro. The CDR3 reads CASGLGGGSTGELFF. The DNA of the CDR3 is TGTGCTAGTGGTTTGGGAGGGGGATCCACCGGGGAGCTGTTTTTT.